This is a list of T cell receptor beta chains from one sample in a study of spatial heterogeneity in lung cancer. TCRdb re-called the 5' RACE reads through MiXCR, storing one row per CDR3 protein. Among some 96,000 distinct CDR3 sequences listed, approximately 4.7% were seen once. Sequencing used lung tumor tissue, obtained at surgery. The source of these receptors is a male donor with early-stage non-small cell lung cancer. The CDR3 runs from the conserved cysteine through the conserved F or W. Fields, in order: D gene, J gene, V gene, clone size, CDR3 protein, CDR3 DNA. A D gene is named only where the DNA matches it firmly. Not all rows give a size; the values are once, few, many and, for expanded clones, a class.

TRBD2	TRBJ2-3	TRBV29-1	many	CSVIAGGADTQYF	TGCAGCGTAATAGCGGGAGGCGCAGATACGCAGTATTTT
.	TRBJ1-4	TRBV5-1	few	CASSSSGSTDEKLFF	TGCGCCAGCAGCTCTTCAGGGTCCACGGATGAAAAACTGTTTTTT
TRBD2	TRBJ2-1	TRBV15	.	CATREGPSSYNEQFF	TGTGCCACGCGGGAGGGCCCCAGCTCCTACAATGAGCAGTTCTTC
TRBD2	TRBJ2-3	TRBV7-9	many	CASTPGGITDTQYF	TGTGCCAGCACCCCCGGGGGGATCACAGATACGCAGTATTTT
.	TRBJ2-3	TRBV7-2	.	CASSASALERDTQYF	TGTGCCAGCAGCGCATCTGCCCTGGAGCGGGATACGCAGTATTTT
.	TRBJ2-7	TRBV3-1	few	CASENLGVYEQYF	TGTGCCAGCGAAAACCTGGGAGTGTACGAGCAGTACTTC
TRBD1	TRBJ1-5	TRBV6-5	many	CASRMTGAQPQHF	TGTGCCAGCAGGATGACAGGGGCTCAGCCCCAGCATTTT
.	TRBJ2-1	TRBV12-3/TRBV12-4	few	CASRSRTYRAFF	TGTGCCAGCAGATCCCGGACTTACCGGGCGTTCTTC
.	TRBJ2-7	TRBV20-1	few	CSASRGTVAYEQYF	TGCAGTGCTAGTAGGGGAACGGTCGCCTACGAGCAGTACTTC
TRBD2	TRBJ2-2	TRBV4-3	.	CASSQDPPSGGAGELFF	TGCGCCAGCAGCCAAGATCCCCCTAGCGGGGGGGCCGGGGAGCTGTTTTTT
.	TRBJ1-1	TRBV6-2/TRBV6-3	many	CASSTPPGVNTEAFF	TGTGCCAGCAGTACCCCCCCGGGTGTAAACACTGAAGCTTTCTTT
.	TRBJ1-5	TRBV27	.	CASSKFGGGPDQHQHF	TGTGCCAGCTCCAAATTCGGAGGTGGCCCCGATCAGCACCAGCATTTT
.	TRBJ1-5	TRBV27	many	CASSWGPGGLQPQHF	TGTGCCAGCAGTTGGGGCCCGGGGGGTTTGCAGCCCCAGCATTTT
.	TRBJ2-3	TRBV10-2	many	CASSEPTTGLSFTDTQYF	TGCGCCAGCAGTGAGCCAACGACGGGTCTTTCCTTCACAGATACGCAGTATTTT
.	TRBJ2-3	TRBV27	many	CASSFTDSLTDTQYF	TGTGCCAGCAGTTTCACCGACTCTCTCACAGATACGCAGTATTTT
.	TRBJ2-3	TRBV20-1	many	CSAGGHPGADTQYF	TGCAGTGCGGGGGGGCACCCCGGGGCAGATACGCAGTATTTT
.	TRBJ1-5	TRBV20-1	many	CSAGGGDNQPQHF	TGCAGTGCGGGGGGTGGAGACAATCAGCCCCAGCATTTT
TRBD2	TRBJ2-1	TRBV20-1	many	CSAGAQAGDNEQFF	TGCAGTGCAGGGGCACAGGCGGGAGATAATGAGCAGTTCTTC
TRBD2	TRBJ2-5	TRBV28	many	CASSFSGRGTQYF	TGTGCCAGCAGTTTTAGCGGGAGAGGGACCCAGTACTTC
TRBD2	TRBJ2-7	TRBV28	few	CASGRAEPYEQYF	TGTGCCTCCGGGAGGGCAGAGCCCTACGAGCAGTACTTC
.	TRBJ2-7	TRBV20-1	many	CSASENSIHEQYF	TGCAGTGCCAGCGAGAATTCGATTCACGAGCAGTACTTC
.	TRBJ2-5	TRBV2	many	CASTLEGGAQETQYF	TGTGCCAGCACCCTTGAGGGAGGCGCACAAGAGACCCAGTACTTC
.	TRBJ1-1	TRBV28	many	CASTQVGGGTEAFF	TGTGCCAGCACTCAAGTGGGGGGCGGCACTGAAGCTTTCTTT
.	TRBJ2-2	TRBV12-3/TRBV12-4	many	CASSLGVLGGELFF	TGTGCCAGCAGTTTAGGGGTTCTGGGCGGGGAGCTGTTTTTT
.	TRBJ1-6	TRBV27	few	CASRNPGSSTSPLHF	TGTGCCAGCAGAAACCCAGGGTCGTCCACTTCACCCCTCCACTTT
.	TRBJ2-2	TRBV2	many	CASIGSSNTGELFF	TGTGCCAGCATAGGAAGCTCGAACACCGGGGAGCTGTTTTTT
.	TRBJ2-7	TRBV10-3	few	CAISENHIEGEQYF	TGTGCCATCAGTGAGAACCATATTGAAGGCGAGCAGTACTTC
.	TRBJ2-2	TRBV7-9	many	CASWTGELFF	TGTGCCAGCTGGACCGGGGAGCTGTTTTTT
TRBD2	TRBJ2-7	TRBV7-9	many	CASSSLGTSGSSAHEQYF	TGTGCCAGCAGCAGCCTAGGGACTAGCGGGTCCTCCGCCCACGAGCAGTACTTC
.	TRBJ2-3	TRBV2	.	CASSELTGSGADTQYF	TGTGCCAGCAGTGAACTTACCGGGAGTGGCGCAGATACGCAGTATTTT
.	TRBJ2-5	TRBV5-6	.	CASSIISGGGETQYF	TGTGCCAGCAGTATCATTAGCGGCGGAGGGGAGACCCAGTACTTC
.	TRBJ1-2	TRBV7-2	many	CASTSKTGSYGYTF	TGTGCCAGCACATCTAAGACGGGGTCTTATGGCTACACCTTC
.	TRBJ2-2	TRBV20-1	.	CSPWGRSNTGELFF	TGCAGTCCATGGGGGCGGTCGAACACCGGGGAGCTGTTTTTT
.	TRBJ1-5	TRBV28	.	CASSFRQGIVSQPQHF	TGTGCCAGCAGTTTTCGCCAGGGAATTGTGAGTCAGCCCCAGCATTTT
.	TRBJ2-1	TRBV5-1	few	CASSPRAASYNEQFF	TGCGCCAGCAGCCCCAGGGCGGCTTCCTACAATGAGCAGTTCTTC
.	TRBJ1-2	TRBV7-9	many	CASSLDMNGYTF	TGTGCCAGCAGCTTAGATATGAATGGCTACACCTTC
TRBD2	TRBJ2-5	TRBV12-3/TRBV12-4	many	CASSLTSGSGETQYF	TGTGCCAGCAGTTTGACTAGCGGGAGTGGGGAGACCCAGTACTTC
TRBD2	TRBJ2-1	TRBV2	many	CASSETSGTIEQFF	TGTGCCAGCAGTGAAACTAGCGGGACGATTGAGCAGTTCTTC
.	TRBJ2-1	TRBV20-1	few	CSAASFNRKQFF	TGCAGTGCTGCCAGCTTCAACAGAAAGCAGTTCTTC
.	TRBJ1-5	TRBV28	.	CASSLVGQPQHF	TGTGCCAGCTCCCTCGTGGGGCAGCCCCAGCATTTT
.	TRBJ2-2	TRBV7-8	many	CASSLSRTGELFF	TGTGCCAGCAGCTTAAGCCGAACCGGGGAGCTGTTTTTT